This T cell receptor (beta chain) was sequenced during a study of regulatory T cells in long-lasting Graves disease. CDR1 and CDR2 (germline): DFQATT, SNEGSKA (reference sequence). V was shortened by 3 bases and J by 5 bases, with 18 bases between the two germline ends. CDR3 size: 15 residues. Time point meaning: newly diagnosed GD, antithyroid drugs for less than 3 months. After RNA was extracted from PBMCs, the TCR library was made from it. TCR beta libraries were built with iRepertoire HTBI primers and Arm-PCR of CDR3 regions. TCRdb reprocessed the multiplex PCR reads with MiXCR, giving one entry per CDR3 protein. This table holds 600,000 to 650,000 distinct CDR3 sequences, around 17% found once. Separately, the same data were catalogued under a study of T cells in Graves' hyperthyroidism and ophthalmopathy. That work adds: The HTBI primer set drove a first-round RT-PCR of the TCR CDR3.

The starting material was peripheral blood mononuclear cells (PBMCs), obtained at new diagnosis, from a patient treated with antithyroid drugs. The J gene is TRBJ2-3, the V gene TRBV20-1, with D perhaps matching TRBD2 (6 bases). The TCR comes from a woman in her twenties or thirties with Graves disease. CDR3 amino acids: CSASGANRGGDTQYF. The CDR3 nucleotides read TGCAGTGCTAGTGGGGCTAATCGGGGAGGAGATACGCAGTATTTT.